This T cell receptor (beta chain) is drawn from a study of read filtering for tumor transcriptome and immune sequencing. Looking at the study overall: RNA-seq yielded only about 80 to 1,400 TCR reads, IR-seq about 4 to 10.27 million.

Molecular barcoded adaptors covering alpha/delta and beta/gamma chains were used on about 390 ng RNA. TCRdb processed the reads anew with MiXCR; each CDR3 protein has one entry. The data show approximately 65,000 distinct CDR3 sequences, with about 15% seen just once and around 45% held by the top ten. V was cut by 5 bases and J by 0 bases, with 13 bases left in between. This CDR3 is 15 amino acids long. The germline V gene encodes CDR1 DFQATT and CDR2 SNEGSKA (reference sequence). This clonotype occurred many times. Sequencing was done on a sample of a population of CD138-negative cells sorted from bone marrow. This receptor was identified in a donor aged 40 or older with multiple myeloma. The chain joins TRBV20-1 to TRBJ1-4; D is possibly TRBD1 (6 bases). This CDR3 is CSAAMDSATNEKLFF. In nucleotides, the CDR3 is TGCAGTGCTGCCATGGACAGTGCAACTAATGAAAAACTGTTTTTT.